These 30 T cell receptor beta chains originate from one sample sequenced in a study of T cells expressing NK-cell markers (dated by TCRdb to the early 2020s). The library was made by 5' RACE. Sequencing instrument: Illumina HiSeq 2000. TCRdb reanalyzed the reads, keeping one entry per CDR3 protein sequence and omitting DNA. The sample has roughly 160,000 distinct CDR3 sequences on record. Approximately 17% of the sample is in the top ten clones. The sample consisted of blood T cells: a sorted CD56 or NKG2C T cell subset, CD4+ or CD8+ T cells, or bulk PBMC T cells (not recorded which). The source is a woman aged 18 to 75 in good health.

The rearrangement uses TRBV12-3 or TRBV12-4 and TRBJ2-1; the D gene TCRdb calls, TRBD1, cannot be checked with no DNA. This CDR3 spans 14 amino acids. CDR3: CASSLRVPGGEQFF.

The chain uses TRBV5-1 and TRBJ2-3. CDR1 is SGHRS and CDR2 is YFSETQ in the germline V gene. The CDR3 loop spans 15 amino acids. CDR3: CASSRRKSTTDTQYF.

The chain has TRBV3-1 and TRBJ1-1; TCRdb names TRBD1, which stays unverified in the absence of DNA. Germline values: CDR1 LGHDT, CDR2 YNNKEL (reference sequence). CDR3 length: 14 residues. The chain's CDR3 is CASSYYRLNTEAFF.

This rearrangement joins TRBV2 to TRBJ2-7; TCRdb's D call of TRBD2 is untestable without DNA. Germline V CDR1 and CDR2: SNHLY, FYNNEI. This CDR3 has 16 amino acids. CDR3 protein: CASSESLAGSSYEQYF.

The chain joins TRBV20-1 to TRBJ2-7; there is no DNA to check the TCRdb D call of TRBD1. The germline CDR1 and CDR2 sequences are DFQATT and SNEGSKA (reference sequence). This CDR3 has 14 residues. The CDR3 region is CSARAITQGYEQYF.

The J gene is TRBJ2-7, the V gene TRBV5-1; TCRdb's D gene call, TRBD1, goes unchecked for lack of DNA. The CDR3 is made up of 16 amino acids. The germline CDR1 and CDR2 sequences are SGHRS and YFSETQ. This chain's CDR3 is CASSLARGGNTYEQYF.

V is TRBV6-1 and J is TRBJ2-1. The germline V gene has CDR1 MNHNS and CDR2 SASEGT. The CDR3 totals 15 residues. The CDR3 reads CASSEGSLSYNEQFF.

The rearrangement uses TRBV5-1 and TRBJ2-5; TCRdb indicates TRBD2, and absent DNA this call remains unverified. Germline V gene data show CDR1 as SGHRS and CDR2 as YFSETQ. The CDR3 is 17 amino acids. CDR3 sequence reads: CASSLGVARTSQETQYF.

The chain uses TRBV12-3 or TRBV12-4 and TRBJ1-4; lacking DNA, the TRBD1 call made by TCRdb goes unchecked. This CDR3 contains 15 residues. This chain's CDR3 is CASSFGITLNEKLFF.

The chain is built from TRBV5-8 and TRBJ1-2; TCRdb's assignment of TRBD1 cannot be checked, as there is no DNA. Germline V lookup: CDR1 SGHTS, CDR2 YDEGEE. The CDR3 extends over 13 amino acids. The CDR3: CASSLGTGIGYTF.

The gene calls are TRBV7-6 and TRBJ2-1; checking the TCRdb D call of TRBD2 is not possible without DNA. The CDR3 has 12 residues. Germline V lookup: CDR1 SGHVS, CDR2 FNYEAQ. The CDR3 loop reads CASSGGYNEQFF.

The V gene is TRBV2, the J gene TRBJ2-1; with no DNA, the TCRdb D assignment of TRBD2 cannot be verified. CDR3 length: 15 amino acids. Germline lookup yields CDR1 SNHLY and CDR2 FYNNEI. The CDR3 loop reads CASRPTSGPYNEQFF.

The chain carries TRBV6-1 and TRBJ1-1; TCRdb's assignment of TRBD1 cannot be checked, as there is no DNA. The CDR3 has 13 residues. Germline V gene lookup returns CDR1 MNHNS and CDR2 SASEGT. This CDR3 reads CAERAGDGTEAFF.

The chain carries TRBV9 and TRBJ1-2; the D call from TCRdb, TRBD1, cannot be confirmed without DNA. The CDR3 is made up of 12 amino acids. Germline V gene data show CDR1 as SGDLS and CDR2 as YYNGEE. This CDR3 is CASGMTGGGYTF.

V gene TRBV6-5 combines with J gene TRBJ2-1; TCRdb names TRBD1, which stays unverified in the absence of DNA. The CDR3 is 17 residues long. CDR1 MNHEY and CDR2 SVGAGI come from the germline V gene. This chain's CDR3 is CASSYSLSGTGVYEQFF.

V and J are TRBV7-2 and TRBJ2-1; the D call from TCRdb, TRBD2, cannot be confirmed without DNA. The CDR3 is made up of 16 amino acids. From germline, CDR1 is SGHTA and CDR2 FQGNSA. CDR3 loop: CASSLERGLARNEQFF.

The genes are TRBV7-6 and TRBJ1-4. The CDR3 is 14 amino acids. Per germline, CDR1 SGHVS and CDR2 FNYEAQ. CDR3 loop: CASSVRQDNEKLFF.

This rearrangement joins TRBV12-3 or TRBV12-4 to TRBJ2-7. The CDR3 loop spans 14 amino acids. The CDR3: CASSFSGLYYEQYF.

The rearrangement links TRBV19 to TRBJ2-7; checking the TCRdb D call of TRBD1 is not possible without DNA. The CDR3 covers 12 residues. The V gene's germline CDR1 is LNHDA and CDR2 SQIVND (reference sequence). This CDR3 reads CASYPGPYEQYF.

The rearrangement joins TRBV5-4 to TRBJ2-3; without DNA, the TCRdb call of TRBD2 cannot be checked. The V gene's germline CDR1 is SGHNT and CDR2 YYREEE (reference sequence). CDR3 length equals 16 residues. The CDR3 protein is CASSFQTSGGGDTQYF.

This chain's CDR3 is CASTKDRARTLLHF. The chain uses TRBV7-2 and TRBJ1-6; without DNA, the TCRdb call of TRBD1 cannot be checked. This CDR3 has 14 amino acids. Germline V lookup: CDR1 SGHTA, CDR2 FQGNSA.

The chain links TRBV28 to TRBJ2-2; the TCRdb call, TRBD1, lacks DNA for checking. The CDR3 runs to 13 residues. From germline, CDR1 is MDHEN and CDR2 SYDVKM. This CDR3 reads CAIPDRVAGELFF.

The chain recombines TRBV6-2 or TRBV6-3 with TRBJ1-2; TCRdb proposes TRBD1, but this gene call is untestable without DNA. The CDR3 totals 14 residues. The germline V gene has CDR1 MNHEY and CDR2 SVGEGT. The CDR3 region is CASSYPDRGYGYTF.

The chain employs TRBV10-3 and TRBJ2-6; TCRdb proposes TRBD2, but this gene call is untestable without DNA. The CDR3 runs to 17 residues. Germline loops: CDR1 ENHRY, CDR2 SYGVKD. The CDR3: CAISESPARAGANVLTF.

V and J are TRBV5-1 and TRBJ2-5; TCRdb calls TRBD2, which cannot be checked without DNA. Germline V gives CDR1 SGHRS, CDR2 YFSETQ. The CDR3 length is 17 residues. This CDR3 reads CASSLVPSGIRQETQYF.

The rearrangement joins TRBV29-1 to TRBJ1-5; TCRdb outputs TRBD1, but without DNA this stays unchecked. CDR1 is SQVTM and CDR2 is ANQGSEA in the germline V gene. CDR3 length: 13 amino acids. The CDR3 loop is CSVTTGSGQPQHF. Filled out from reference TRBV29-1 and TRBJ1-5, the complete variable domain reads SAVISQKPSRDICQRGTSLTIQCQVDSQVTMMFWYRQQPGQSLTLIATANQGSEATYESGFVIDKFPISRPNLTFSTLTVSNMSPEDSSIYLCSVTTGSGQPQHFGDGTRLSIL.

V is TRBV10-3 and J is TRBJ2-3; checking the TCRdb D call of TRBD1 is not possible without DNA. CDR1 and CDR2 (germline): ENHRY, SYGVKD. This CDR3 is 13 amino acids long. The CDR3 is CAIRDGGTDTQYF.

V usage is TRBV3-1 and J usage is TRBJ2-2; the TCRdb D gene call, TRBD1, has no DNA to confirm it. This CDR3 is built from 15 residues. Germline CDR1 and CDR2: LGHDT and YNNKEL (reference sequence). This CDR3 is CASSLRGSRTGELFF. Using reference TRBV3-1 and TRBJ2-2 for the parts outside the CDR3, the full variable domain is DTAVSQTPKYLVTQMGNDKSIKCEQNLGHDTMYWYKQDSKKFLKIMFSYNNKELIINETVPNRFSPKSPDKAHLNLHINSLELGDSAVYFCASSLRGSRTGELFFGEGSRLTVL.

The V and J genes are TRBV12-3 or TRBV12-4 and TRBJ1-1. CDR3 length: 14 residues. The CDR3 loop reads CASGPTYGDTEAFF.

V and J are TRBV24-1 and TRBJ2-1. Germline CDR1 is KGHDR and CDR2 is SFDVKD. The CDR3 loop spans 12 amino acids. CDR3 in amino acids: CATVDTNNEQFF.